This TCR beta chain was sequenced during a study of OX40 agonist ivuxolimab in advanced cancers. For the wider study: The costimulatory receptor OX40 (CD134) was targeted by ivuxolimab, a fully human IgG2 agonistic monoclonal antibody. Of the roughly 52 dose-escalation patients, hepatocellular carcinoma was present in about 20, melanoma in approximately 15, renal cell carcinoma in 9 and head and neck cancer in 9. Partial responses occurred in three dose-escalation patients, of whom one had hepatocellular carcinoma and two had cutaneous melanoma. The purpose of peripheral TCRbeta sequencing was to test whether ivuxolimab changed TCR sequence diversity and led to clonal T-cell expansion. The paper covers the monotherapy dose-escalation part of the phase I ivuxolimab trial, which included N of about 50 patients. Prior anti-PD-1, anti-PD-L1 or anti-CTLA-4 therapy was permitted, and approximately 40% of dose-escalation patients had received checkpoint inhibitors. The dose-escalation cohort was 80% to 90% male with a mean age of about 54 years, ranging from roughly 23 to 85. Intravenous ivuxolimab was administered to patients every 2 weeks at six dose levels: 0.01, 0.1, 0.3, 1.5, 3 and 10 mg/kg.

Genomic DNA was extracted from sorted cells for sequencing of the TCRbeta CDR3 region. The immunoSEQ Assay was used to sequence the TCRbeta CDR3 regions. TCRdb limited this immuneACCESS table to in-frame rearrangements with V and J called. A share of clones is missing; checked studies link under half to unresolved V genes, and the rest is unexplained. For this sample the table gives 75,000 to 100,000 clones, of which roughly 89% were detected only once. Of the sample, 0.7% to 1% is held by the ten largest clones. Sequences SQVTM (CDR1) and ANQGSEA (CDR2) are obtained from the germline V gene. From its cysteine to its phenylalanine, the CDR3 spans 13 amino acids. Kept here is only the CDR3 DNA, which spans 39 bases and is read in frame from base 1. Compared with germline, V lacks 6 bases and J lacks 6 bases; bases without a gene match: 8. In this sample, this clone turned up once. The specificity of this receptor is unknown. Base qualities were left out, and no much larger clone turns up one base away.

Points the paper makes about the study in general: Which antigens the clonally expanded peripheral T cells were specific for was not determined. In partial responders in the 0.1-3.0 mg/kg groups, normalized peripheral clonal expansion was found to be among the lowest, especially among CD8+ T cells. After ivuxolimab, expanded clones were on average more numerous among CD8+ T cells than among CD4+ T cells. At doses of 0.1 to 3.0 mg/kg, clonal expansion of both CD4+ and CD8+ T cells in blood was seen between baseline and week 6. Low levels of normalized T-cell clonal expansion were also seen in some nonresponding patients.

The trial excluded patients who had a history of autoimmune disease or were on systemic immunosuppression. In every dose cohort, peripheral blood was drawn for TCR sequencing at baseline, cycle 4 day 1, and cycle 7 day 1. Samples came from an open-label, multicenter, first-in-human phase I dose-escalation trial of ivuxolimab. Adults with locally advanced or metastatic melanoma, renal cell carcinoma, hepatocellular carcinoma or head and neck squamous cell carcinoma were enrolled in the trial. CD4+ and CD8+ T cells were sorted separately from peripheral blood before TCR sequencing. The chain is assembled from TRBV29-1 and TRBJ2-7; 10 central bases correspond to TRBD1. Sequencing used CD4+ or CD8+ T cells sorted from blood, obtained in a trial of the OX40 agonist ivuxolimab. The receptor comes from an adult with an advanced solid tumor such as melanoma, head and neck, liver or kidney cancer. The CDR3 loop reads CSVGTGVGREQYF. Read as DNA, the sequence is TGCAGCGTAGGGACAGGGGTGGGGCGCGAGCAGTACTTC.